This T cell receptor (beta chain) is from a study of blood T cell repertoires in COVID-19. Trimming cost V 0 bases and J 10 bases, with 10 bases left between them. CDR3 length: 12 residues. The germline gives CDR1 SGHRS, CDR2 YFSETQ. The table came from immunoSEQ multiplex PCR; TCRdb's copy has only in-frame clones and leaves some out. In the table there are about 220,000 clones, more than 65% of which are singletons. This TCR derives from a young woman who had recovered from COVID-19. Sequencing was done on a sample of peripheral blood. The rearrangement uses TRBV5-1 and TRBJ1-1; D might be TRBD1 (5 bases). CDR3 sequence (DNA): TGCGCCAGCAGCTTGGGCAGGGAAGGAGCTTTCTTT. This codes for CASSLGREGAFF.